The 10 T cell receptor beta chains below come from one sample, sequenced in a study of T cell responses to AZD1222 COVID-19 vaccine. The repertoire was sequenced with immunoSEQ multiplex PCR; TCRdb's copy has only in-frame clones and lacks some. Among 100,000 to 150,000 clones listed, approximately 90% were seen once. The sample was peripheral blood, taken 28 days after the second AZD1222 dose. These receptors were collected from an adult who received the AZD1222 COVID-19 vaccine.

The gene calls are TRBV6-5 and TRBJ1-5; 8 nucleotides align to TRBD1. This CDR3 comprises 13 residues. The germline V gene has CDR1 MNHEY and CDR2 SVGAGI. With 7 bases clipped from V and 6 bases from J, the junction kept 5 bases outside the gene matches. CDR3 protein: CASKTGVRQPQHF. The CDR3 DNA follows: TGTGCCAGCAAGACAGGGGTTCGTCAGCCCCAGCATTTT.

The rearrangement uses TRBV7-3 and TRBJ2-1; 11 nucleotides match TRBD1. This CDR3 spans 14 amino acids. V lost 6 bases, J lost 6 bases, and 4 bases stayed unmatched. Germline V gene sequence: CDR1 SGHTA, CDR2 FQGTGA. The CDR3 region has the DNA TGTGCCAGCAGTCCCGGGACAGGGGGCAATGAGCAGTTCTTC. Encoded protein: CASSPGTGGNEQFF.

The table lists this clone with a few counts. CDR3: CASSSLAGNTIYF. CDR3 DNA sequence: TGTGCCTCCTCTTCTCTGGCGGGAAACACCATATATTTT. V usage is TRBV7-8 and J usage is TRBJ1-3, with D uncertain. The CDR3 runs 13 residues. Trimming stripped 11 bases from V and 4 bases from J, with 15 bases between. Germline CDR1 and CDR2: SGHVS and FQNEAQ.

This chain uses TRBV4-1 with TRBJ2-1; D perhaps matches TRBD2 (6 bases). The CDR3 loop spans 17 amino acids. Germline loops: CDR1 MGHRA, CDR2 YSYEKL. V was shortened by 1 base and J by 4 bases, with 17 bases between the two germline ends. This CDR3 is CASSQGLVGPLYNEQFF. CDR3 sequence (DNA): TGCGCCAGCAGCCAAGGACTAGTTGGCCCCTTATACAATGAGCAGTTCTTC.

The CDR3 nucleotides are TGTGCCAGCAGCGTCGCTATGGGCTACGAGCAGTACTTC. Translating it yields CASSVAMGYEQYF. The V call is TRBV6-5, the J call TRBJ2-7; unclear D gene. There are 13 residues in the CDR3. The germline CDR1 and CDR2 sequences are MNHEY and SVGAGI. Trimming left V 6 bases short and J 3 bases short, with 12 bases between.

The chain carries TRBV7-9 and TRBJ1-2, with 7 nucleotides matching TRBD1. This CDR3 has 13 residues. The V and J ends lost 5 bases and 4 bases, in that order; junction bases with no gene match: 4. Germline lookup yields CDR1 SEHNR and CDR2 FQNEAQ (reference sequence). DNA of the CDR3: TGTGCCAGCAGCGGACAGGCCTTCTATGGCTACACCTTC. Residues: CASSGQAFYGYTF.

The chain is built from TRBV7-9 and TRBJ1-1; 10 bases map to TRBD1. The V and J ends lost 5 bases and 1 base, in that order; junction bases with no gene match: 4. CDR3 length: 15 amino acids. Germline CDR1 and CDR2: SEHNR and FQNEAQ (reference sequence). The CDR3 reads CASSPGQGKNTEAFF. CDR3 sequence (DNA): TGTGCCAGCAGCCCGGGACAGGGGAAGAACACTGAAGCTTTCTTT.

The rearrangement links TRBV9 to TRBJ2-3, with D hard to call. Germline CDR1 reads SGDLS; CDR2 reads YYNGEE. The CDR3 has 11 residues. V lost 5 bases to trimming and J lost 0 bases, with 1 base between them. CDR3 nucleotides: TGTGCCAGCAGTAGCACAGATACGCAGTATTTT. This sequence encodes CASSSTDTQYF.

The V and J genes are TRBV9 and TRBJ1-5, with TRBD1 identical over 8 bases. CDR3 size: 15 residues. After removal of 3 bases from V and 0 bases from J, the junction contained 2 bases not matched to a gene. The germline V gene has CDR1 SGDLS and CDR2 YYNGEE. The CDR3 reads CASSATGGSNQPQHF. The CDR3, as DNA: TGTGCCAGCAGCGCAACAGGGGGTAGCAATCAGCCCCAGCATTTT.

In its sample, this clone was seen once. The rearrangement uses TRBV5-1 and TRBJ2-5, with 9 nucleotides matching TRBD1. Germline V gene sequence: CDR1 SGHRS, CDR2 YFSETQ. Trimming at V came to 7 bases and at J to 2 bases, leaving 36 bases not matched to a gene. The CDR3 consists of 24 residues. CDR3 DNA: TGCGCCAGCGGACTCCTGGGGGGTAGCTTGTACTCCGGGACAGGGAGCTCCCTACAAGAGACCCAGTACTTC. Protein product: CASGLLGGSLYSGTGSSLQETQYF.